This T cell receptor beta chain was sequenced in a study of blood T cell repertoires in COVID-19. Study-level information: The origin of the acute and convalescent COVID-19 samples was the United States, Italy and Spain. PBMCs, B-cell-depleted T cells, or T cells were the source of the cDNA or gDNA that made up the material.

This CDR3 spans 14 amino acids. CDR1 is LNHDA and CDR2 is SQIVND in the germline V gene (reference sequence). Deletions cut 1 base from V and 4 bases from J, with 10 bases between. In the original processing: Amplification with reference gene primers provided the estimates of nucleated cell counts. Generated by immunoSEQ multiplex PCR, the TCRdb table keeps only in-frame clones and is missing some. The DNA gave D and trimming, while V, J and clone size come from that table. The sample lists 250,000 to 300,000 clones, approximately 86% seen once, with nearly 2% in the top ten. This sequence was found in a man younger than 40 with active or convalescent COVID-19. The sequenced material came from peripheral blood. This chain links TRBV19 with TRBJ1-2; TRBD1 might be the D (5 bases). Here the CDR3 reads CASSIGQLAYGYTF. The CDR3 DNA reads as TGTGCCAGTAGTATAGGACAGCTCGCCTATGGCTACACCTTC.